What follows are 15 T cell receptor beta chains derived from one specimen sequenced in a study of identical twins. MiXCR was run by TCRdb on the 5' RACE reads, yielding one entry per CDR3 protein. The table lists about 220,000 distinct CDR3 sequences, less than 8% of them singletons. In addition, the sample was reused for a study of yellow fever vaccine responses in identical twins.

Sequencing input: memory (CD45RO+) T cells sorted from blood. Source of these receptors: a woman aged 18-29 years in good health.

This clonotype was found many times. The V gene is TRBV10-2, the J gene TRBJ2-1; TRBD2 matches 8 bases. The trim removed 3 bases at V and 7 bases at J, leaving 8 bases unmatched. This CDR3 comprises 15 residues. CDR1 and CDR2 from the germline V gene are WSHSY and SAAADI. The CDR3 DNA is TGCGCCAGCAGTGACCCAGCGGGGGCGGGGAATGAGCAGTTCTTC. The encoded protein is CASSDPAGAGNEQFF.

The V gene is TRBV11-2, the J gene TRBJ1-1; TRBD1 might be the D (6 bases). V lost 5 bases, J lost 5 bases, and 12 bases lay in between. The CDR3 is made up of 13 amino acids. CDR1 and CDR2 from the germline V gene are SGHAT and FQNNGV. The CDR3 region has the DNA TGTGCCAGCAGCCTACAGGGAGTTACTGAAGCTTTCTTT. Its protein is CASSLQGVTEAFF.

The genes are TRBV5-1 and TRBJ2-5; D not resolved. This CDR3 has 14 amino acids. Germline CDR1 and CDR2: SGHRS and YFSETQ. Between the trimmed V and J ends, which lost 1 base and 1 base, there was a span of 8 bases. The CDR3 nucleotides are TGCGCCAGCAGCTTGCAGGCGCGCCAAGAGACCCAGTACTTC. Translation gives CASSLQARQETQYF.

CDR3 amino acids: CATTWASSGANVLTF. In nucleotides, the CDR3 is TGTGCCACCACCTGGGCGAGCTCTGGGGCCAACGTCCTGACTTTC. V is TRBV15 and J is TRBJ2-6; no definite D call. Per germline, CDR1 LNHNV and CDR2 YYDKDF (reference sequence). The V gene lost 7 bases and the J gene lost 0 bases, with 10 bases spanning the gap. This CDR3 comprises 15 residues.

The chain links TRBV24-1 to TRBJ2-5, with D tentatively TRBD2 (6 bases). This CDR3 is 15 amino acids long. Trimming pared 4 bases from V and 0 bases from J, leaving 11 bases between. Germline CDR1 and CDR2: KGHDR and SFDVKD. Here the CDR3 reads CATSDPAGNQETQYF. CDR3 DNA sequence: TGTGCCACCAGTGACCCGGCGGGGAACCAAGAGACCCAGTACTTC.

The J gene is TRBJ2-5, the V gene TRBV5-1; D could derive from TRBD1 or TRBD2 (5 bases each). The CDR3 totals 14 residues. V lost 4 bases and J 5 bases, leaving 15 bases between the germline ends. Germline CDR1 is SGHRS and CDR2 is YFSETQ. CDR3 region: CASSPLGRGETQYF. The CDR3 DNA reads TGCGCCAGCAGCCCCTTGGGGCGCGGGGAGACCCAGTACTTC.

This clonotype was seen ten or more times. The rearrangement uses TRBV3-1 and TRBJ1-4; no firm D call. V gave up 0 bases and J gave up 6 bases, with 11 bases separating them. The CDR3 spans 15 residues. Germline V lookup: CDR1 LGHDT, CDR2 YNNKEL (reference sequence). The DNA of the CDR3 is TGTGCCAGCAGCCAAGATTCGGACGGACATGAAAAACTGTTTTTT. Encoded protein: CASSQDSDGHEKLFF. The full variable domain, its missing parts supplied by reference TRBV3-1 and TRBJ1-4, is DTAVSQTPKYLVTQMGNDKSIKCEQNLGHDTMYWYKQDSKKFLKIMFSYNNKELIINETVPNRFSPKSPDKAHLNLHINSLELGDSAVYFCASSQDSDGHEKLFFGSGTQLSVL.

This clonotype was picked up many times. The chain couples TRBV12-3 or TRBV12-4 to TRBJ2-5, with a possible D match to TRBD2 (7 bases). The CDR3 extends over 13 amino acids. V lost 6 bases to trimming and J lost 4 bases, with 12 bases between them. CDR3: CASSRGALETQYF. In DNA, the CDR3 is TGTGCCAGCAGCCGGGGGGCTTTAGAGACCCAGTACTTC.

There are a few counts of this clonotype. The J gene is TRBJ2-3, the V gene TRBV6-4, with TRBD2 matching over 11 bases. From germline, CDR1 is MRHNA and CDR2 SNTAGT. After removal of 6 bases from V and 5 bases from J, the junction contained 7 bases not matched to a gene. The CDR3 sequence is 15 residues long. CDR3 loop: CASSPTSGGGDTQYF. As DNA, the CDR3 is TGTGCCAGCAGCCCTACTAGCGGGGGAGGAGATACGCAGTATTTT.

This clonotype occurred a few times. The genes are TRBV7-9 and TRBJ1-6; 11 positions agree with TRBD1. Trimming cost V 0 bases and J 6 bases; bases outside gene matches: 1. The CDR3 sequence is 16 residues long. Germline CDR1 SEHNR, CDR2 FQNEAQ (reference sequence). This CDR3 reads CASSLAGTGGNSPLHF. The CDR3 region has the DNA TGTGCCAGCAGCTTAGCTGGGACAGGGGGTAATTCACCCCTCCACTTT.

In its sample, this clonotype was seen a few times. The chain uses TRBV6-6 and TRBJ1-5, with no clear D. Germline V CDR1 and CDR2: MNHNY, SVGAGI (reference sequence). The CDR3 is made up of 13 amino acids. The V end was cut by 8 bases, the J end by 4 bases, with 12 bases between. CDR3 sequence: CASAVWLNQPQHF. The CDR3, as DNA: TGTGCCAGCGCTGTCTGGCTTAATCAGCCCCAGCATTTT.

This clonotype has a handful of counts. The genes are TRBV11-2 and TRBJ2-3; D not resolved. Germline CDR1 is SGHAT and CDR2 is FQNNGV. The CDR3 is 14 amino acids. Between the trimmed V and J ends, which lost 0 bases and 4 bases, there was a span of 8 bases. CDR3 DNA: TGTGCCAGCAGCTTAGACCGGGCCCCAGATACGCAGTATTTT. It encodes CASSLDRAPDTQYF. The entire variable domain, with the rest obtained from reference TRBV11-2 and TRBJ2-3, is as follows: EAGVAQSPRYKIIEKRQSVAFWCNPISGHATLYWYQQILGQGPKLLIQFQNNGVVDDSQLPKDRFSAERLKGVDSTLKIQPAKLEDSAVYLCASSLDRAPDTQYFGPGTRLTVL.

The chain joins TRBV12-3 or TRBV12-4 to TRBJ1-1; 8 bases agree with TRBD1. Unmatched junction bases numbered 6, after V lost 6 bases and J lost 0 bases. CDR3 size: 15 residues. CDR3 amino acids: CASSASTGVNTEAFF. CDR3 DNA: TGTGCCAGCAGCGCTTCGACAGGGGTGAACACTGAAGCTTTCTTT.

This clonotype was seen repeatedly, ten times or more. This chain uses TRBV7-9 with TRBJ1-5, with 7 bases that match TRBD1. This CDR3 region has 13 residues. J was trimmed by 4 bases and V by 5 bases; bases with no gene match: 2. Germline V gene sequence: CDR1 SEHNR, CDR2 FQNEAQ (reference sequence). CDR3 bases: TGTGCCAGCAGCGGCAGGGGGAATCAGCCCCAGCATTTT. As protein: CASSGRGNQPQHF.

This clonotype was counted many times. The chain recombines TRBV4-2 with TRBJ1-1; tentative D call: TRBD1 (6 bases). V gave up 4 bases and J gave up 5 bases, with 17 bases separating them. The CDR3 has 15 amino acids. Germline V gene data show CDR1 as LGHNA and CDR2 as YNFKEQ. CDR3 sequence (DNA): TGTGCCAGCAGCCCTGCGGGGGGCGTGGGGACTGAAGCTTTCTTT. Translating gives CASSPAGGVGTEAFF.